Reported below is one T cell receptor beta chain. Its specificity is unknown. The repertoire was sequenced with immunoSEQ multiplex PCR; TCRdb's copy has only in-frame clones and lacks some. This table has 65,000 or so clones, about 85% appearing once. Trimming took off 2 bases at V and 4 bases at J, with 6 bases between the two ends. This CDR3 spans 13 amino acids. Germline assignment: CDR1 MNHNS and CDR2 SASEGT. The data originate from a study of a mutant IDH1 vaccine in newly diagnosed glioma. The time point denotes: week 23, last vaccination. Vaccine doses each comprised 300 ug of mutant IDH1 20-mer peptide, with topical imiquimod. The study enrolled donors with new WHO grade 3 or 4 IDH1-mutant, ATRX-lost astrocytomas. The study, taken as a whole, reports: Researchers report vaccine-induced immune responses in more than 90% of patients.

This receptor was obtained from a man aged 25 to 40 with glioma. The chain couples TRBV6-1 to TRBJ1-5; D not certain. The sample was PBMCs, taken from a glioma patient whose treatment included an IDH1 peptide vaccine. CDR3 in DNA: TGTGCCAGCAGTGAAAATGGAAATCAGCCCCAGCATTTT. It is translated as CASSENGNQPQHF.